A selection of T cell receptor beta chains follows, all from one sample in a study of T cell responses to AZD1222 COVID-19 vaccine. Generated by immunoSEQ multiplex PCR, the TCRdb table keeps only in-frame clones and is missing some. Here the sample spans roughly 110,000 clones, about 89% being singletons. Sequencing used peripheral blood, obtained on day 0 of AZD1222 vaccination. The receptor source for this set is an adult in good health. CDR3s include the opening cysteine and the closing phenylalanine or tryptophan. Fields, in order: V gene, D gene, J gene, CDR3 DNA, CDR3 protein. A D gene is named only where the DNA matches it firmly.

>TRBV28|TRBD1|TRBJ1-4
TGTGCCAGCATCAATACACAGGGGTATGAAAAACTGTTTTTT
CASINTQGYEKLFF
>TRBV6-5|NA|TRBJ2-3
TGTGCCAGCAGTCCTCCGGGGGTACAGGATACGCAGTATTTT
CASSPPGVQDTQYF
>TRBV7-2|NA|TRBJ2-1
TGTGCCAGCAGCTCGGACCAGGGTGGATACAATGAGCAGTTCTTC
CASSSDQGGYNEQFF
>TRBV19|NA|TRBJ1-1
TGTGCCAGTAGTGTCAGGAGGGCGGACACTGAAGCTTTCTTT
CASSVRRADTEAFF
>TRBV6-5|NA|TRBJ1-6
TGTGCCAGCAGTTACTCGCGATCCGGGCTTAATTCACCCCTCCACTTT
CASSYSRSGLNSPLHF
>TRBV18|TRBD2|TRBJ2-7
TGTGCCAGCTCACCGAAACTAGCGGGAGCGTACGAGCAGTACTTC
CASSPKLAGAYEQYF
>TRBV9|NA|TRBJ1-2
TGTGCCAGCAGCGTAGATGGGGAGGCGGAGGGCTACACCTTC
CASSVDGEAEGYTF
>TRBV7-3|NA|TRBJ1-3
TGTGCCAGCAGCAACCTGGGGGCTGGAAACACCATATATTTT
CASSNLGAGNTIYF
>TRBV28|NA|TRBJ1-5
TGTGCCAGCAGTCGAGACAGCAATCAGCCCCAGCATTTT
CASSRDSNQPQHF
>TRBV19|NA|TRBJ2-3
TGTGCCAGTAGTATAGCGTCGGGGTACACAGATACGCAGTATTTT
CASSIASGYTDTQYF
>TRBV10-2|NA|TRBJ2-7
TGCGCCAGCAGGGACGGAGGACGTCAGTACTTC
CASRDGGRQYF
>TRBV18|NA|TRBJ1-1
TGTGCCAGCTCACCACCGAGGCAGCCGAGGGCTGAAGCTTTCTTT
CASSPPRQPRAEAFF
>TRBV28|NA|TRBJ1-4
TGTGCCAGCAGTTTAGGCAGCCCAAAACTGTTTTTT
CASSLGSPKLFF
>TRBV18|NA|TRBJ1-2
TGTGCCAGCTCACCAAATATCGACAGCAGCTATGGCTACACCTTC
CASSPNIDSSYGYTF
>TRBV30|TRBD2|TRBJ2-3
TGTGCCTGGACCAACGGACTAGCGGGAGGGACAGATACGCAGTATTTT
CAWTNGLAGGTDTQYF